The clone carrying this T cell receptor (beta chain) was recorded many times. The antigen is not known. The table came from immunoSEQ multiplex PCR; TCRdb's copy has only in-frame clones and leaves some out. The sample includes about 13,000 clones, about 28% of them seen just once. The CDR3 consists of 14 residues. Trimming cost V 3 bases and J 10 bases, with 16 bases left between them. From germline, CDR1 is SGHNT and CDR2 YENEEA. These data come from a study of T cells in localized non-small cell lung cancer. Study-wide results and limits: T cell clonality was highest in uninvolved adjacent lung, above tumor. Among blood samples, higher T cell density accompanied longer overall survival. When the top 100 tumor clones were examined, a median around 61 of them also appeared in the adjacent lung, which was paired and uninvolved. It remains possible that heterogeneity exists, since only one tumor region was sequenced.

The sample was lung tumor tissue, taken before any cancer treatment. The TCR comes from a female donor over 55 with stage I lung adenocarcinoma. The chain employs TRBV11-3 and TRBJ2-1; D perhaps matches TRBD2 (6 bases). The CDR3 spells CASSLERVLREQFF. The CDR3 nucleotides are TGTGCCAGCAGCTTGGAGCGGGTTCTAAGGGAGCAGTTCTTC.